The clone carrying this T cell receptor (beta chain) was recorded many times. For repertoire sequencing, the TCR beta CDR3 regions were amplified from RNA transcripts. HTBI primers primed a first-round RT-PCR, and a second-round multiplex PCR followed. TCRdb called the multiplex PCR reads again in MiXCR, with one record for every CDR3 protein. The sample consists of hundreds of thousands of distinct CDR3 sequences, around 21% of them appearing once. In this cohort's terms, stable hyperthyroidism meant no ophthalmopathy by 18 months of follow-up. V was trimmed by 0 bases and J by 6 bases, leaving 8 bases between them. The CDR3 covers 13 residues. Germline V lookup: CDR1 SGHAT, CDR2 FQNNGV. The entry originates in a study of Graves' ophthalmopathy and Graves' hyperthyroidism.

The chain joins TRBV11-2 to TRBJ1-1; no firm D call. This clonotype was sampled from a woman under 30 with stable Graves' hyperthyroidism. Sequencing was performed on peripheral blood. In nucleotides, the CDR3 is TGTGCCAGCAGCTTAGAATTGCGGGCTGAAGCTTTCTTT. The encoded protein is CASSLELRAEAFF.